Here is one T cell receptor beta chain with its context. The antigen is unknown. TCRdb's table, derived via immunoSEQ multiplex PCR, lists solely in-frame clones and lacks some. This sample has 70,000 or so clones, with around 83% found just once. Anyone with autoimmune disease history or systemic immunosuppression was excluded. These data are taken from a study of OX40 agonist ivuxolimab in advanced cancers. Study-level results: Determination of antigen specificity was not performed for the expanded peripheral T cells. Normalized expansion of T-cell clones was also low for some nonresponders.

The TCR was taken from an adult with an advanced solid tumor such as melanoma, head and neck, liver or kidney cancer. The sequenced sample was CD4+ or CD8+ T cells sorted from blood, obtained in a trial of the OX40 agonist ivuxolimab.

The DNA of the CDR3 is TGTGCCAGCAGTTACCTATCCTTCACAGATACGCAGTATTTT. Encoded protein: CASSYLSFTDTQYF. The V gene is TRBV6-5, the J gene TRBJ2-3; D is unresolved. CDR1 is MNHEY, CDR2 SVGAGI, per germline. Trimming removed 2 bases at V and 2 bases at J, with 8 bases between. The CDR3 consists of 14 residues.